This is a list of T cell receptor beta chains from one sample in a study of Graves' ophthalmopathy and Graves' hyperthyroidism. MiXCR, run by TCRdb on the multiplex PCR reads, gives a single entry per CDR3 protein. The repertoire consists of 680,000 or so distinct CDR3 sequences, with about 20% occurring once and the leading ten covering approximately 6.5%. Sequencing input: peripheral blood. These receptors were taken from a woman in her late teens or twenties with stable Graves' hyperthyroidism. Some clones in this sample may be carry-over from other donors' samples. The CDR3 runs from the conserved cysteine through the conserved F or W. Some rows have no size entry. The others give once, few or many, or a class for an expanded clone.

CDR3aa: CASSWTYRVTGYDQYF
v_gene: TRBV28
abundance: .

CDR3aa: CASSGPDHYGYTF
v_gene: TRBV28
abundance: many

CDR3aa: CASSPGDRRREANVLTF
v_gene: TRBV9
abundance: .

CDR3aa: CASSYSYNSNQPQHF
v_gene: TRBV6-2/TRBV6-3
abundance: few

CDR3aa: CASSRDRSIQYF
v_gene: TRBV12-3/TRBV12-4
abundance: many

CDR3aa: CASTPSLLRGDNSPLHF
v_gene: TRBV6-1
abundance: .

CDR3aa: CSASRGDLAKNIQYF
v_gene: TRBV20-1
abundance: many

CDR3aa: CASSQTGRLGQPQHF
v_gene: TRBV28
abundance: many

CDR3aa: CASSPQAGIYEQYF
v_gene: TRBV7-6
abundance: many

CDR3aa: CASSSSTDYGYTF
v_gene: TRBV11-2
abundance: many

CDR3aa: CASTPWGVDYGYTF
v_gene: TRBV28
abundance: few

CDR3aa: CASSQDAGVNQPQHF
v_gene: TRBV4-2
abundance: few

CDR3aa: CASSNSGRGTGELFF
v_gene: TRBV10-1
abundance: few

CDR3aa: CSARASIATSGFPYEQYF
v_gene: TRBV20-1
abundance: many

CDR3aa: CSARDLVASHEQYF
v_gene: TRBV20-1
abundance: .

CDR3aa: CASSPGVLGNQPQHF
v_gene: TRBV27
abundance: many

CDR3aa: CASSLGPVGYGYTF
v_gene: TRBV19
abundance: .

CDR3aa: CASSPRPGTRSFF
v_gene: TRBV3-1
abundance: .

CDR3aa: CSAMLLVQSLYEQYF
v_gene: TRBV20-1
abundance: .

CDR3aa: CASSYSPRLEAFF
v_gene: TRBV6-5
abundance: many

CDR3aa: CASSRLRAGREDTEAFF
v_gene: TRBV4-1
abundance: few

CDR3aa: CASSLTERGAQETKYF
v_gene: TRBV7-9
abundance: few

CDR3aa: CASRRLTGDSPLHF
v_gene: TRBV27
abundance: many

CDR3aa: CSVEAVEAFF
v_gene: TRBV29-1
abundance: .

CDR3aa: CAISDQGLNTGAFF
v_gene: TRBV10-3
abundance: once

CDR3aa: CAISPGTGQETQYF
v_gene: TRBV10-3
abundance: few

CDR3aa: CASSRGGANQPQHF
v_gene: TRBV7-6
abundance: .

CDR3aa: CASSLVPDRGTSSYNSPLHF
v_gene: TRBV5-1
abundance: many

CDR3aa: CATSVKDRALGYTF
v_gene: TRBV24-1
abundance: .

CDR3aa: CASSLGGTASSGANVLTF
v_gene: TRBV7-3
abundance: .

CDR3aa: CASSEGTLDGTQYF
v_gene: TRBV7-2
abundance: many

CDR3aa: CASIPGTGSNQPQHF
v_gene: TRBV6-5
abundance: many

CDR3aa: CASSPELVTGSMEETQYF
v_gene: TRBV28
abundance: few

CDR3aa: CASKGVGYGYTF
v_gene: TRBV5-1
abundance: many

CDR3aa: CSAKGQGWGNTIYF
v_gene: TRBV20-1
abundance: many

CDR3aa: CASSASTGTGVSVYEQYF
v_gene: TRBV2
abundance: many

CDR3aa: CASSLGGGGSRTQYF
v_gene: TRBV12-3/TRBV12-4
abundance: many

CDR3aa: CASSRRSSGNTIYF
v_gene: TRBV12-3/TRBV12-4
abundance: many

CDR3aa: CSARRLNSGTKETQYF
v_gene: TRBV20-1
abundance: .

CDR3aa: CANLDSQVGGYTF
v_gene: TRBV12-3/TRBV12-4
abundance: .

CDR3aa: CATSRDSRGGETQYF
v_gene: TRBV15
abundance: .

CDR3aa: CASRLDLGWGEQYF
v_gene: TRBV12-3/TRBV12-4
abundance: many

CDR3aa: CASSTSTSGGKETQYF
v_gene: TRBV6-5
abundance: once

CDR3aa: CAWSVKGPETQYF
v_gene: TRBV30
abundance: many

CDR3aa: CASSPPPALEQYF
v_gene: TRBV12-3/TRBV12-4
abundance: many

CDR3aa: CASSPGGGNEQYF
v_gene: TRBV6-1
abundance: few

CDR3aa: CASRGLAGAYEQYF
v_gene: TRBV6-1
abundance: many

CDR3aa: CSAYRDRRRTGRNTEAFF
v_gene: TRBV20-1
abundance: .

CDR3aa: CAGGGQGVTEAFF
v_gene: TRBV6-1
abundance: .

CDR3aa: CAINNVHTEAFF
v_gene: TRBV6-1
abundance: many

CDR3aa: CASRRRDRNYGCTF
v_gene: TRBV6-1
abundance: .

CDR3aa: CASSLYGEMNTEAFF
v_gene: TRBV5-1
abundance: .

CDR3aa: CASSFRQTAQTQHF
v_gene: TRBV5-1
abundance: .

CDR3aa: CASRTSGSSSYEQYF
v_gene: TRBV6-1
abundance: .

CDR3aa: CASSLAVGFPVEQYF
v_gene: TRBV7-2
abundance: .

CDR3aa: CASSVGQADYGYTF
v_gene: TRBV5-1
abundance: many

CDR3aa: CASSVDPQTDPNYGYTF
v_gene: TRBV9
abundance: many

CDR3aa: CASSWGRKVEAFF
v_gene: TRBV7-8
abundance: few

CDR3aa: CASRSQGSYGYTF
v_gene: TRBV27
abundance: many